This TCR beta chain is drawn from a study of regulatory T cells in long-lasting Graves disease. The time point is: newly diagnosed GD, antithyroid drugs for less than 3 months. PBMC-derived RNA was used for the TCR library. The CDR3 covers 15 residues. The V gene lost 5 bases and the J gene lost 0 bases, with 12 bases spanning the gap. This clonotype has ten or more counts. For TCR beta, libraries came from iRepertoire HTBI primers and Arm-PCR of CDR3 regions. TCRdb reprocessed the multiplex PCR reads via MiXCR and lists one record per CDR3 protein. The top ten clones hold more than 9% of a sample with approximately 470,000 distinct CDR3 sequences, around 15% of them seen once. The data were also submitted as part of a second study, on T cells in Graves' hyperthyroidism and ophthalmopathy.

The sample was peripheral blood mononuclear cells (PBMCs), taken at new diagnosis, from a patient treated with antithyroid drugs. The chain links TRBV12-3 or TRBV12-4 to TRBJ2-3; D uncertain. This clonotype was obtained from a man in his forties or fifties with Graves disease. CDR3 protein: CASSQTTASTDTQYF. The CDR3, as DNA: TGTGCCAGCAGTCAGACGACGGCTAGCACAGATACGCAGTATTTT.